Detailed here is one T cell receptor (beta chain). This specimen belongs to a study of OX40 agonist ivuxolimab in advanced cancers. Method: immunoSEQ multiplex PCR; TCRdb's copy keeps in-frame clones and lacks some. The data contain some 80,000 clones, about four fifths of them singletons. V was clipped by 4 bases and J by 4 bases; unmatched bases: 8. Germline lookup yields CDR1 SGDLS and CDR2 YYNGEE. The CDR3 is 16 amino acids. The receptor was derived from an adult with an advanced solid tumor such as melanoma, head and neck, liver or kidney cancer. The gene calls are TRBV9 and TRBJ2-2; 9 nucleotides line up with TRBD1. The sample in question was CD4+ or CD8+ T cells sorted from blood, obtained in a trial of the OX40 agonist ivuxolimab. CDR3 sequence: CASSHPGQGGTGELFF. The CDR3 nucleotides are TGTGCCAGCAGCCATCCGGGACAGGGAGGCACCGGGGAGCTGTTTTTT.